The next 15 T cell receptor beta chains were all read from a single sample in a study of cytomegalovirus exposure and HLA in healthy donors. 13 Jbeta primers and 60 Vbeta primers were used for the PCR. Profiling relied on immunoSEQ multiplex PCR, and the TCRdb table lists in-frame clones only, not all of them. This repertoire shows some 190,000 clones, approximately 80% found once; its top ten account for 0.95% to 1.5%. Sequenced input: PBMCs. The source of these receptors is a boy aged 2 to 9 in good health and CMV-seronegative.

A few counts support this clone. The chain links TRBV19 to TRBJ1-2; 7 bases map to TRBD1. V dropped 8 bases and J dropped 4; count of bases not matched to a gene: 13. Germline CDR1 and CDR2: LNHDA and SQIVND (reference sequence). The CDR3 has 15 residues. CDR3 region: CASHPGTATFYGYTF. As DNA, the CDR3 is TGTGCCAGTCACCCCGGGACAGCAACTTTCTATGGCTACACCTTC. Full variable domain (missing parts from reference TRBV19 and TRBJ1-2): DGGITQSPKYLFRKEGQNVTLSCEQNLNHDAMYWYRQDPGQGLRLIYYSQIVNDFQKGDIAEGYSVSREKKESFPLTVTSAQKNPTAFYLCASHPGTATFYGYTFGSGTRLTVV.

Written as DNA, the CDR3 is TGTGCCAGCAGTTCCCCAGGGGATGGGGCCAACGTCCTGACTTTC. Its protein is CASSSPGDGANVLTF. The chain is built from TRBV6-5 and TRBJ2-6, with D possibly being TRBD1 (6 bases). The CDR3 loop spans 15 amino acids. Between the trimmed V and J ends, which lost 4 bases and 3 bases, there was a span of 10 bases. Germline V gene lookup returns CDR1 MNHEY and CDR2 SVGAGI.

In this sample, this clone turned up once. The chain carries TRBV30 and TRBJ2-2, with TRBD2 matching 10 bases. Germline V gene sequence: CDR1 GTSNPN, CDR2 SVGIG (reference sequence). This CDR3 comprises 19 residues. After removal of 2 bases from V and 7 bases from J, the junction contained 19 bases not matched to a gene. DNA of the CDR3: TGTGCCTGGAGTCTCAATGGTGGCCAGCGGGGGGGCTGGGTCGGGGAGCTGTTTTTT. Protein: CAWSLNGGQRGGWVGELFF. Full variable domain (rest looked up from reference TRBV30 and TRBJ2-2): SQTIHQWPATLVQPVGSPLSLECTVEGTSNPNLYWYRQAAGRGLQLLFYSVGIGQISSEVPQNLSASRPQDRQFILSSKKLLLSDSGFYLCAWSLNGGQRGGWVGELFFGEGSRLTVL.

This rearrangement joins TRBV7-7 to TRBJ2-3; D might be TRBD2 (6 bases). CDR1 is SSHAT and CDR2 is FNYEAQ in the germline V gene (reference sequence). V was trimmed by 1 base and J by 5 bases, leaving 10 bases between them. This CDR3 region has 14 residues. The CDR3 nucleotides read TGTGCCAGCAGCTTAGGACGGGGGAGAGATACGCAGTATTTT. Encoded protein: CASSLGRGRDTQYF.

This clone came up a few times. V and J are TRBV30 and TRBJ2-3; 11 bases fit TRBD2. The germline V gene encodes CDR1 GTSNPN and CDR2 SVGIG (reference sequence). This CDR3 is 13 amino acids long. Trimming cost V 4 bases and J 8 bases; bases outside gene matches: 5. This chain's CDR3 is CAWTATSGATQYF. CDR3 nucleotides: TGTGCCTGGACCGCGACTAGCGGGGCTACGCAGTATTTT.

The chain combines TRBV30 with TRBJ1-1; D remains unclear. The CDR3 spans 13 residues. The V end lost 2 bases, the J end lost 3 bases, and 10 bases lay between the germline ends. Looked up from germline, CDR1 is GTSNPN and CDR2 is SVGIG (reference sequence). CDR3 in amino acids: CAWSRNMDTEAFF. CDR3 nucleotides: TGTGCCTGGAGTCGAAACATGGACACTGAAGCTTTCTTT.

The chain is built from TRBV29-1 and TRBJ2-5; maybe TRBD2 (6 bases). The ends were cut back, 6 bases at V and 4 bases at J, with 12 bases in the middle. CDR3 size: 12 residues. Germline V CDR1 and CDR2: SQVTM, ANQGSEA. CDR3 DNA sequence: TGCAGCGTCGCCGGGGGTGGAGAGACCCAGTACTTC. Translation: CSVAGGGETQYF. The variable domain in full, completed from reference TRBV29-1 and TRBJ2-5, reads SAVISQKPSRDICQRGTSLTIQCQVDSQVTMMFWYRQQPGQSLTLIATANQGSEATYESGFVIDKFPISRPNLTFSTLTVSNMSPEDSSIYLCSVAGGGETQYFGPGTRLLVL.

This clone was seen a few times. The genes are TRBV6-5 and TRBJ1-1; D is unclear. The CDR3 has 11 residues. The germline V gene has CDR1 MNHEY and CDR2 SVGAGI. V gave up 6 bases and J gave up 2 bases, with 4 bases separating them. CDR3 in amino acids: CASSTNTEAFF. For the CDR3, the DNA is TGTGCCAGCAGCACAAACACTGAAGCTTTCTTT.

The chain uses TRBV6-5 and TRBJ2-2, with 7 positions matching TRBD1. The germline V gene has CDR1 MNHEY and CDR2 SVGAGI. The CDR3 length is 15 residues. J was trimmed by 4 bases and V by 6 bases; bases with no gene match: 8. The CDR3 region is CASRSTEGATGELFF. CDR3 DNA: TGTGCCAGCAGATCAACCGAGGGGGCCACCGGGGAGCTGTTTTTT.

The CDR3: CASSFSGADYGYTF. The CDR3 nucleotides read TGTGCCAGCAGCTTCTCAGGGGCCGACTATGGCTACACCTTC. J is TRBJ1-2 and V is TRBV11-2, with D maybe TRBD1 (6 bases). The V gene's germline CDR1 is SGHAT and CDR2 FQNNGV. Trimming took off 3 bases at V and 3 bases at J, with 11 bases between the two ends. CDR3 length: 14 amino acids.

This clone was observed once. The chain couples TRBV6-1 to TRBJ1-1; a possible D gene is TRBD1 (5 bases). Trimming took off 4 bases at V and 5 bases at J, with 11 bases between the two ends. Germline assignment: CDR1 MNHNS and CDR2 SASEGT. The CDR3 covers 13 residues. The DNA of the CDR3 is TGTGCCAGCAGTGCTGGGGGGAGAACTGAAGCTTTCTTT. This encodes CASSAGGRTEAFF.

Only one count was recorded for this clone. In the same sample, other DNA sequences code for this CDR3. V usage is TRBV5-1 and J usage is TRBJ1-2, with 9 bases lining up with TRBD1. Germline V gene sequence: CDR1 SGHRS, CDR2 YFSETQ. This CDR3 comprises 15 residues. V lost 0 bases and J lost 4; bases outside the gene matches: 4. CDR3: CASSLGGTGIYGYTF. CDR3 DNA: TGCGCCAGCAGCTTGGGTGGGACAGGGATCTATGGCTACACCTTC.

The V gene is TRBV18, the J gene TRBJ1-2; 10 nucleotides match TRBD1. The CDR3 has 17 residues. Trimming at V came to 6 bases and at J to 0 bases, leaving 10 bases not matched to a gene. Germline values: CDR1 KGHSH, CDR2 LQKENI. The CDR3 DNA reads as TGTGCCAGCTCGCAGGGGACAGGGGTACCAGCTAACTATGGCTACACCTTC. Protein: CASSQGTGVPANYGYTF.

The genes are TRBV13 and TRBJ1-1, with D possibly matching TRBD1 (5 bases). The CDR3 covers 12 residues. The V gene lost 6 bases and the J gene lost 3 bases, with 8 bases spanning the gap. Germline V gene data show CDR1 as PRHDT and CDR2 as FYEKMQ (reference sequence). CDR3 nucleotide sequence: TGTGCCAGCAGTCAGGGTTACACTGAAGCTTTCTTT. The encoded protein is CASSQGYTEAFF.

The gene calls are TRBV30 and TRBJ1-5; tentative D call: TRBD1 (6 bases). The CDR3 loop spans 14 amino acids. Germline V CDR1 and CDR2: GTSNPN, SVGIG (reference sequence). Trimming cost V 4 bases and J 6 bases, with 16 bases left between them. This chain's CDR3 is CAWTTQGQAQPQHF. In DNA form, the CDR3 reads TGTGCCTGGACGACTCAGGGGCAAGCTCAGCCCCAGCATTTT. Together with reference TRBV30 and TRBJ1-5, the CDR3 gives the full variable domain: SQTIHQWPATLVQPVGSPLSLECTVEGTSNPNLYWYRQAAGRGLQLLFYSVGIGQISSEVPQNLSASRPQDRQFILSSKKLLLSDSGFYLCAWTTQGQAQPQHFGDGTRLSIL.